This T cell receptor beta chain was found in a study of cytomegalovirus exposure and HLA in healthy donors. The overall study: The 110 million or so unique TCR beta sequences, from around 200 million T cells, were found by an earlier analysis. Study-wide results and caveats: Listed as cytomegalovirus-associated were over 150 TCR beta chains.

The CDR3 is 13 amino acids. V was trimmed by 4 bases and J by 8 bases, leaving 11 bases between them. CDR1 SGHNT and CDR2 YENEEA come from the germline V gene. On this clone itself: Its antigen is not identified.

PCR used 60 Vbeta primers and 13 Jbeta primers. This table comes from immunoSEQ multiplex PCR, and its TCRdb copy is limited to in-frame clones, with some not included. The sample holds about 160,000 clones, less than 85% seen once. The rearrangement links TRBV11-3 to TRBJ2-2, with D hard to call. The receptor's source is a male donor in good health and CMV-seronegative. The sample was PBMCs. CDR3 residues: CASSSYQEGELFF. The CDR3, as DNA: TGTGCCAGCAGCTCTTACCAGGAAGGGGAGCTGTTTTTT.